Listed here are 31 T cell receptor beta chains from one sample, sequenced in a study of Tregs in tolerant kidney transplant recipients. This table comes from immunoSEQ multiplex PCR, and its TCRdb copy is limited to in-frame clones, with some not included. The sample holds approximately 90,000 clones, roughly nine tenths seen once. The material sequenced was CD8+ T cells from blood. The receptor set was obtained from a human donor in good health.

V gene TRBV9 combines with J gene TRBJ1-1; no firm D call. V lost 4 bases and J lost 10, with 14 bases in between. The CDR3 runs to 12 residues. Germline values: CDR1 SGDLS, CDR2 YYNGEE. CDR3 in amino acids: CASSPKPPTAFF. As DNA, the CDR3 is TGTGCCAGCAGCCCGAAACCCCCTACAGCTTTCTTT.

The chain employs TRBV13 and TRBJ1-1; D not resolved. The CDR3 is 13 residues long. From germline, CDR1 is PRHDT and CDR2 FYEKMQ (reference sequence). V lost 8 bases, J lost 0 bases, and 10 bases lay in between. The CDR3 is CASVGSLNTEAFF. The CDR3, as DNA: TGTGCCAGCGTGGGCAGCCTGAACACTGAAGCTTTCTTT.

This chain links TRBV6-1 with TRBJ1-1, with D uncertain. CDR1 MNHNS and CDR2 SASEGT come from the germline V gene. Trimming removed 3 bases at V and 3 bases at J, with 11 bases between. The CDR3 loop spans 14 amino acids. CDR3 nucleotide sequence: TGTGCCAGCAGTGACTCAGGTCTGGACACTGAAGCTTTCTTT. This encodes CASSDSGLDTEAFF.

A single count supports this clone. The V and J genes are TRBV6-6 and TRBJ2-5, with 9 nucleotides matching TRBD1. Germline CDR1 reads MNHNY; CDR2 reads SVGAGI (reference sequence). Trimming took 4 bases from V and 9 from J; bases not matched to a gene: 9. The CDR3 totals 14 residues. The CDR3 coding sequence is TGTGCCAGCAGTTTGCCGGGACAGGGAGGGGCCCAGTACTTC. Its protein product is CASSLPGQGGAQYF.

The chain joins TRBV9 to TRBJ2-1; TRBD2 matches 11 bases. The junction had 9 bases not matched to a gene; V was cut back by 4 bases and J by 9 bases. Germline values: CDR1 SGDLS, CDR2 YYNGEE. The CDR3 is 15 residues long. The CDR3 bases are TGTGCCAGCAGCCCACGACTAGCGGGGAACGGTGAGCAGTTCTTC. As protein: CASSPRLAGNGEQFF.

The count of this clone is one. The J gene is TRBJ2-3, the V gene TRBV19; D is uncertain. The V gene lost 5 bases and the J gene lost 2 bases, with 17 bases spanning the gap. Germline V gene sequence: CDR1 LNHDA, CDR2 SQIVND (reference sequence). The CDR3 sequence is 16 residues long. The CDR3 is CASSPDWSELTDTQYF. The CDR3 region has the DNA TGTGCCAGTAGTCCTGACTGGTCTGAGCTCACAGATACGCAGTATTTT. Drawing the rest from reference TRBV19 and TRBJ2-3, the complete variable domain is DGGITQSPKYLFRKEGQNVTLSCEQNLNHDAMYWYRQDPGQGLRLIYYSQIVNDFQKGDIAEGYSVSREKKESFPLTVTSAQKNPTAFYLCASSPDWSELTDTQYFGPGTRLTVL.

V is TRBV4-1 and J is TRBJ1-2; TRBD1 matches at 7 bases. The CDR3 runs 16 residues. V lost 0 bases to trimming and J lost 4 bases; unmatched junction nucleotides: 8. Germline V gene sequence: CDR1 MGHRA, CDR2 YSYEKL. The CDR3 region is CASSQESTGTAYGYTF. The CDR3 DNA sequence: TGCGCCAGCAGCCAAGAAAGCACAGGGACAGCCTATGGCTACACCTTC.

The chain links TRBV7-9 to TRBJ2-5; no definite D call. V shed 1 base and J shed 4 bases, with 10 bases lying between them. In germline, CDR1 is SEHNR, CDR2 FQNEAQ (reference sequence). The CDR3 runs 14 residues. CDR3 coding DNA: TGTGCCAGCAGCTTAGGAGGTTCTGGAGAGACCCAGTACTTC. This gives the protein CASSLGGSGETQYF.

The chain uses TRBV7-6 and TRBJ2-3; 7 nucleotides align to TRBD1. Trimming cost V 5 bases and J 5 bases; bases outside gene matches: 13. The CDR3 runs 16 residues. CDR1 is SGHVS and CDR2 is FNYEAQ in the germline V gene. The CDR3, as DNA: TGTGCCAGCAGCCCCCACACTAGGGACAGTAGAGATACGCAGTATTTT. Protein: CASSPHTRDSRDTQYF. The variable domain in full, with the rest retrieved from reference TRBV7-6 and TRBJ2-3, is GAGVSQSPRYKVTKRGQDVALRCDPISGHVSLYWYRQALGQGPEFLTYFNYEAQQDKSGLPNDRFSAERPEGSISTLTIQRTEQRDSAMYRCASSPHTRDSRDTQYFGPGTRLTVL.

The CDR3 loop reads CSVDSYGYTF. In DNA, the CDR3 is TGCAGCGTTGATTCCTATGGCTACACCTTC. The chain couples TRBV29-1 to TRBJ1-2; D uncertain. The V gene lost 3 bases and the J gene lost 4 bases, with 3 bases spanning the gap. The CDR3 totals 10 residues. CDR1 is SQVTM, CDR2 ANQGSEA, per germline.

The J gene is TRBJ2-5, the V gene TRBV19; D is possibly TRBD2 (5 bases). V gave up 2 bases and J gave up 5 bases, with 15 bases separating them. The germline CDR1 and CDR2 sequences are LNHDA and SQIVND (reference sequence). CDR3 size: 15 residues. In DNA, the CDR3 is TGTGCCAGTAGTATATCCTCCGGGAAGCTGGAGACCCAGTACTTC. Translated, it gives CASSISSGKLETQYF.

This clone was detected once. V gene TRBV5-6 combines with J gene TRBJ1-1; TRBD1 is a possible D gene (5 bases). The CDR3 loop spans 16 amino acids. Trimming took 0 bases from V and 0 from J, leaving 12 bases between them. Germline V lookup: CDR1 SGHDT, CDR2 YYEEEE. The CDR3 region has the DNA TGTGCCAGCAGCTTGGGGTTTGGGGGATTGAACACTGAAGCTTTCTTT. Encoded protein: CASSLGFGGLNTEAFF.

This clone appeared a single time. J is TRBJ2-7 and V is TRBV7-6; 7 nucleotides agree with TRBD1. V dropped 4 bases and J dropped 2; count of bases not matched to a gene: 5. This CDR3 contains 14 residues. Germline V lookup: CDR1 SGHVS, CDR2 FNYEAQ. The CDR3 here is CASSSRQGPYEQYF. The CDR3 coding sequence is TGTGCCAGCAGCTCGAGACAGGGACCCTACGAGCAGTACTTC. The whole variable domain, filled in from reference TRBV7-6 and TRBJ2-7, reads GAGVSQSPRYKVTKRGQDVALRCDPISGHVSLYWYRQALGQGPEFLTYFNYEAQQDKSGLPNDRFSAERPEGSISTLTIQRTEQRDSAMYRCASSSRQGPYEQYFGPGTRLTVT.

The chain has TRBV7-9 and TRBJ1-2; D is undetermined. Deletions cut 1 base from V and 4 bases from J, with 13 bases between. Germline V gives CDR1 SEHNR, CDR2 FQNEAQ (reference sequence). There are 15 residues in the CDR3. The CDR3 protein is CASSLVLRVGYGYTF. CDR3 bases: TGTGCCAGCAGCTTAGTGTTGAGGGTGGGCTATGGCTACACCTTC.

This chain joins TRBV30 and TRBJ1-1; D call uncertain. Germline CDR1 is GTSNPN and CDR2 is SVGIG (reference sequence). CDR3 size: 13 residues. The V end was cut by 1 base, the J end by 0 bases, with 6 bases between. CDR3 in amino acids: CAWSDVMNTEAFF. For the CDR3, the DNA is TGTGCCTGGAGTGACGTTATGAACACTGAAGCTTTCTTT.

The chain carries TRBV7-9 and TRBJ2-1; D ambiguous. Looked up from germline, CDR1 is SEHNR and CDR2 is FQNEAQ (reference sequence). V dropped 6 bases and J dropped 6 bases, with 12 bases sitting between them. This CDR3 is 13 amino acids long. CDR3 sequence (DNA): TGTGCCAGCAGACTACCTTCGGCCAATGAGCAGTTCTTC. Amino acids: CASRLPSANEQFF.

This chain uses TRBV9 with TRBJ1-1; D not resolved. Germline-derived CDR1 and CDR2 are SGDLS and YYNGEE. Trimming took 2 bases from V and 4 from J, leaving 9 bases between them. The CDR3 has 13 amino acids. CDR3 sequence (DNA): TGTGCCAGCAGCGTTGGGAGGGCCACTGAAGCTTTCTTT. It translates to CASSVGRATEAFF.

By its share, this clone is medium-sized. The chain joins TRBV6-1 to TRBJ1-2; 7 nucleotides line up with TRBD1. The germline CDR1 and CDR2 sequences are MNHNS and SASEGT. This CDR3 is built from 13 residues. V lost 4 bases to trimming and J lost 13 bases; unmatched junction nucleotides: 12. CDR3 nucleotide sequence: TGTGCCAGCAGTGGGCAGACAGGGCCTAGGTTCACCTTC. It yields the protein CASSGQTGPRFTF.

The chain employs TRBV5-1 and TRBJ2-2; unclear D gene. The length of the CDR3 is 12 residues. Trimming removed 7 bases at V and 4 bases at J, with 8 bases between. Per germline, CDR1 SGHRS and CDR2 YFSETQ. The CDR3 sequence is CASAFTTGELFF. The CDR3 bases are TGCGCCAGCGCGTTTACCACCGGGGAGCTGTTTTTT.

The V gene is TRBV6-5, the J gene TRBJ1-1, with 7 bases identical to TRBD1. This CDR3 is 16 amino acids long. The V gene's germline CDR1 is MNHEY and CDR2 SVGAGI. The ends lost 0 bases at V and 1 base at J; junction bases unmatched: 5. The CDR3 protein is CASSYSGTAWNTEAFF. CDR3 coding DNA: TGTGCCAGCAGTTACTCGGGGACAGCTTGGAACACTGAAGCTTTCTTT.

This sequence joins TRBV29-1 and TRBJ2-3, with 13 bases fitting TRBD2. Looked up from germline, CDR1 is SQVTM and CDR2 is ANQGSEA. Trimming cost V 6 bases and J 5 bases; bases outside gene matches: 8. The CDR3 totals 15 residues. CDR3 DNA: TGCAGCGTCACCGGACTAGCGGGAGAGGGAGATACGCAGTATTTT. This gives the protein CSVTGLAGEGDTQYF.

The chain uses TRBV7-9 and TRBJ1-2; D ambiguous. Germline V gives CDR1 SEHNR, CDR2 FQNEAQ (reference sequence). The CDR3 runs 15 residues. The ends were cut back, 5 bases at V and 1 base at J, with 14 bases in the middle. Written as DNA, the CDR3 is TGTGCCAGCAGCACTATGGATCGCCTTAACTATGGCTACACCTTC. The encoded protein is CASSTMDRLNYGYTF.

This sequence joins TRBV27 and TRBJ2-2; D not resolved. The germline V gene has CDR1 MNHEY and CDR2 SMNVEV (reference sequence). This CDR3 is built from 13 residues. V was trimmed by 2 bases and J by 7 bases, leaving 8 bases between them. The CDR3 protein is CASSLQDGGELFF. In nucleotides, the CDR3 is TGTGCCAGCAGTTTACAAGACGGCGGGGAGCTGTTTTTT.

This clone was found once. This chain connects TRBV7-9 to TRBJ1-5; D unclear. CDR3 length: 14 residues. V lost 5 bases and J 3 bases, leaving 11 bases between the germline ends. Germline CDR1 and CDR2: SEHNR and FQNEAQ (reference sequence). The CDR3 loop reads CASSPDWDNQPQHF. The CDR3 coding sequence is TGTGCCAGCAGCCCCGACTGGGACAATCAGCCCCAGCATTTT.

The chain carries TRBV10-1 and TRBJ1-2; maybe TRBD1 (5 bases). V dropped 6 bases and J dropped 4 bases, with 15 bases sitting between them. The CDR3 contains 14 residues. Germline V gives CDR1 WNHNN, CDR2 SYGVQD (reference sequence). CDR3: CASSPRQNSYGYTF. The CDR3 coding sequence is TGCGCCAGCAGCCCAAGACAGAATTCCTATGGCTACACCTTC.

The chain recombines TRBV10-3 with TRBJ2-7; tentative D call: TRBD2 (6 bases). Germline CDR1 reads ENHRY; CDR2 reads SYGVKD. CDR3 length: 18 amino acids. Trimming took off 0 bases at V and 5 bases at J, with 23 bases between the two ends. The CDR3 loop reads CAISESVRESTALDEQYF. The CDR3 region has the DNA TGTGCCATCAGTGAGTCGGTGCGGGAAAGTACCGCTTTGGACGAGCAGTACTTC.

The chain couples TRBV5-4 to TRBJ1-1; 12 positions agree with TRBD1. The V gene's germline CDR1 is SGHNT and CDR2 YYREEE (reference sequence). Losses at the gene ends were 4 bases for V and 5 bases for J; bases not matched to a gene: 12. The CDR3 spans 17 residues. CDR3 protein: CASSIRDRGRYGTEAFF. As DNA, the CDR3 is TGTGCCAGCAGCATCCGGGACAGGGGGCGTTATGGGACTGAAGCTTTCTTT.

This chain connects TRBV4-2 to TRBJ2-1; a possible D gene is TRBD2 (6 bases). This CDR3 has 17 amino acids. Germline-derived CDR1 and CDR2 are LGHNA and YNFKEQ. V lost 4 bases and J lost 1, with 17 bases in between. Here the CDR3 DNA reads TGTGCCAGCAGCCTGGGGACTGAGGGTCTATCCTACAATGAGCAGTTCTTC. It yields the protein CASSLGTEGLSYNEQFF.

J is TRBJ1-1 and V is TRBV27; the D gene is possibly TRBD1 (6 bases). The CDR3 consists of 15 residues. Germline-derived CDR1 and CDR2 are MNHEY and SMNVEV (reference sequence). The V and J ends lost 4 bases and 0 bases respectively, with 12 bases between them. The CDR3 DNA follows: TGTGCCAGCAGTTGGGGGGGCAGCTTGAACACTGAAGCTTTCTTT. It specifies CASSWGGSLNTEAFF.

The chain employs TRBV27 and TRBJ1-5; weak D call: TRBD1 (6 bases). V lost 1 base and J lost 1, with 8 bases in between. CDR1 is MNHEY, CDR2 SMNVEV, per germline (reference sequence). The CDR3 loop spans 15 amino acids. DNA for the CDR3: TGTGCCAGCAGTTTATTTACAGGGAGCAATCAGCCCCAGCATTTT. This codes for CASSLFTGSNQPQHF.

This sequence joins TRBV27 and TRBJ2-3; 12 bases line up with TRBD2. The CDR3 has 14 residues. Per germline, CDR1 MNHEY and CDR2 SMNVEV (reference sequence). Unmatched junction bases numbered 1, after V lost 1 base and J lost 8 bases. CDR3 sequence: CASSLWTSGATQYF. The DNA of the CDR3 is TGTGCCAGCAGTTTATGGACTAGCGGGGCTACGCAGTATTTT.